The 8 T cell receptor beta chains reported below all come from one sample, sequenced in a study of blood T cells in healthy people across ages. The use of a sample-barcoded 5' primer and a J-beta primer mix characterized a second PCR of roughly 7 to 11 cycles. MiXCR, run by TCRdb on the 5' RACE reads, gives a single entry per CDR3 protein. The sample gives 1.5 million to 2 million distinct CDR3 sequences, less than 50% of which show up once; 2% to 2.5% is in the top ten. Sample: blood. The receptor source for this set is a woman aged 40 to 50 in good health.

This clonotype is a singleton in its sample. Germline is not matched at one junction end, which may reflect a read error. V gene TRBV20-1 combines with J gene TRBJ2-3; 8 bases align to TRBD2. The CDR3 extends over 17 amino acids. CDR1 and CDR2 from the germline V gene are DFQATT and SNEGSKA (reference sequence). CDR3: CSTRAPRVAGSTDTQYF. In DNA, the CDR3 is TGCAGTACTAGAGCCCCCAGAGTAGCGGGGAGCACAGATACGCAGTATTTT.

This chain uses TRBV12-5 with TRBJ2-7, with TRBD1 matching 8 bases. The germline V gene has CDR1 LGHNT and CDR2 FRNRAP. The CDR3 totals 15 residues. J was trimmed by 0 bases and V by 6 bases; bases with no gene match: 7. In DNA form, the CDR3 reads TGTGCTAGTGGACAGGGGGTAGTCAGCTCCTACGAGCAGTACTTC. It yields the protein CASGQGVVSSYEQYF.

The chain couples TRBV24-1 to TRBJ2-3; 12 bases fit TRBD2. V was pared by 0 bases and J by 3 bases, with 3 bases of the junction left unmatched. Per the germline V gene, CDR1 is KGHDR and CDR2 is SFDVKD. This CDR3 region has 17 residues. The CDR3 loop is CATSDLRTSGETDTQYF. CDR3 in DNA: TGTGCCACCAGTGATTTGCGGACTAGCGGGGAGACAGATACGCAGTATTTT.

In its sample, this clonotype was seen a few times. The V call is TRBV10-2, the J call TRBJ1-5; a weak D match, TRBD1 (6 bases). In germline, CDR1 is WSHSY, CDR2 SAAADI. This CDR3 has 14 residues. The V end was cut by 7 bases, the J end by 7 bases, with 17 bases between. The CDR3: CASTEGEQGQPQHF. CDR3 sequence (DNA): TGCGCCAGCACTGAAGGGGAGCAGGGGCAGCCCCAGCATTTT.

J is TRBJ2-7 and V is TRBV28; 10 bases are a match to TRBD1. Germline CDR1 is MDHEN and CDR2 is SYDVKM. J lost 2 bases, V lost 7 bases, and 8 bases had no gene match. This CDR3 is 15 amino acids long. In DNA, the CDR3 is TGTGCCAGCACTCCTCGGGACAGGGGAGCCTACGAGCAGTACTTC. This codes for CASTPRDRGAYEQYF.

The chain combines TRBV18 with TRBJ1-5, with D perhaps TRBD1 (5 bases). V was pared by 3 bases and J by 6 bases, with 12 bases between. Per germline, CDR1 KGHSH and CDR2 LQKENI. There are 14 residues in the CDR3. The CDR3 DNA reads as TGTGCCAGCTCACCGGGCAGGGACGGTCAGCCCCAGCATTTT. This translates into CASSPGRDGQPQHF.

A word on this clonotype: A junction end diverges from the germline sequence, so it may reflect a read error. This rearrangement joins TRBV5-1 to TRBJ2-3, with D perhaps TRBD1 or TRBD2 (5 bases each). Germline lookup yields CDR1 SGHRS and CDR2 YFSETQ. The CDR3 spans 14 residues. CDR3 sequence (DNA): TGCGCCAGCCGGGACGCCCGAAGCACCGATACGCAGTATTTT. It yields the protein CASRDARSTDTQYF.

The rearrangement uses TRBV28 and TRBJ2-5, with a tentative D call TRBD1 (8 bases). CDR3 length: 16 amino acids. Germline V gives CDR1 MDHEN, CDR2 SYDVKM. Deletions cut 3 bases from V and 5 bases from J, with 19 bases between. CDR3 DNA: TGTGCCAGCAGTTTGGACAGGGCGGTCGGGGGGGAGACCCAGTACTTC. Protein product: CASSLDRAVGGETQYF. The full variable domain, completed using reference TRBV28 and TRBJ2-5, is DVKVTQSSRYLVKRTGEKVFLECVQDMDHENMFWYRQDPGLGLRLIYFSYDVKMKEKGDIPEGYSVSREKKERFSLILESASTNQTSMYLCASSLDRAVGGETQYFGPGTRLLVL.